Shown below are 3 T cell receptor beta chains from a single sample sequenced in a study of CD8 T cells in Susac syndrome. The RNA input was about 0.45 to 1 ug, and it was reverse transcribed with random hexamers. MiXCR, run by TCRdb on the immunoSEQ multiplex PCR reads, gives a single entry per CDR3 protein. The sample has some 140,000 distinct CDR3 sequences; 65% to 90% are singletons. The sequenced sample consisted of CD8+ T cells from PBMCs. These receptors came from a human donor with multiple sclerosis.

The chain combines TRBV24-1 with TRBJ2-1; TRBD1 matches at 8 bases. Germline CDR1 and CDR2: KGHDR and SFDVKD. The V gene end was trimmed by 8 bases and the J gene end by 9 bases; junction bases not matched to a gene: 8. The CDR3 spans 13 residues. CDR3 DNA: TGTGCCACCAACCACGGAGACAGGGGTGAGCAGTTCTTC. Protein product: CATNHGDRGEQFF.

The chain combines TRBV27 with TRBJ1-5; a weak D match, TRBD1 (5 bases). This CDR3 region has 17 residues. Trimming shortened V by 5 bases and J by 2 bases, and 19 bases separated the two germline ends. Germline V gene lookup returns CDR1 MNHEY and CDR2 SMNVEV (reference sequence). This chain's CDR3 is CASSPSQSGLGNQPQHF. CDR3 sequence (DNA): TGTGCCAGCAGTCCATCACAGTCGGGGCTCGGCAATCAGCCCCAGCATTTT.

CDR3 residues: CASSMMFSGNTIYF. Here the CDR3 DNA reads TGTGCCAGCAGCATGATGTTCTCTGGAAACACCATATATTTT. The V gene is TRBV5-6, the J gene TRBJ1-3; D is unresolved. There are 14 residues in the CDR3. Trimming cost V 4 bases and J 0 bases, with 8 bases left between them. Germline V CDR1 and CDR2: SGHDT, YYEEEE.